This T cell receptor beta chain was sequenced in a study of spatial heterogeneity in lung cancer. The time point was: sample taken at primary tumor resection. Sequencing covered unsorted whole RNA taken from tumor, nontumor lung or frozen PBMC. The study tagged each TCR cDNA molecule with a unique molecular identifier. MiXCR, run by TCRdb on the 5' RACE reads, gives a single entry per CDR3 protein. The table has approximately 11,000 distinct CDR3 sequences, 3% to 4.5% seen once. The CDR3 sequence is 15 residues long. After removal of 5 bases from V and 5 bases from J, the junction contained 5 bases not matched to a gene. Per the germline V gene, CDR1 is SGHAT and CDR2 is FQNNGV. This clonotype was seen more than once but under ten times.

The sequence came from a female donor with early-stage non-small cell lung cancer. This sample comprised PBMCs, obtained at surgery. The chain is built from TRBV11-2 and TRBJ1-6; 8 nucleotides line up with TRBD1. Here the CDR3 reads CASSKTGADNSPLHF. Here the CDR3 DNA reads TGTGCCAGCAGCAAGACAGGGGCCGATAATTCACCCCTCCACTTT.